A single sample gave rise to the 32 T cell receptor beta chains below, sequenced in a study of radiation and T cells in renal cell carcinoma. Profiled with immunoSEQ multiplex PCR; TCRdb holds only in-frame clones, not every one. The sample carries 150,000 or so clones, 88% recorded once. Time point indicated: baseline pretreatment blood. The treatment here: 15 Gy SBRT to primary tumor, nephrectomy 4 weeks later. The sequencing used blood, collected from a patient whose treatment included radiotherapy and nephrectomy. The receptors here all came from a woman in her 70s with renal cell carcinoma.

V and J are TRBV9 and TRBJ2-1; tentatively, D is TRBD2 (5 bases). V was clipped by 0 bases and J by 8 bases, with 15 bases between them. This CDR3 contains 15 residues. Germline values: CDR1 SGDLS, CDR2 YYNGEE. The CDR3 nucleotides read TGTGCCAGCAGCGTAGCAGAAGGGAGAGGCGATGAGCAGTTCTTC. Its translation is CASSVAEGRGDEQFF. The full variable domain, rest sourced from reference TRBV9 and TRBJ2-1, is DSGVTQTPKHLITATGQRVTLRCSPRSGDLSVYWYQQSLDQGLQFLIQYYNGEERAKGNILERFSAQQFPDLHSELNLSSLELGDSALYFCASSVAEGRGDEQFFGPGTRLTVL.

The rearrangement uses TRBV6-1 and TRBJ2-1; D could derive from TRBD1 or TRBD2 (6 bases each). The CDR3 runs to 14 residues. From germline, CDR1 is MNHNS and CDR2 SASEGT. V lost 7 bases to trimming and J lost 2 bases, with 12 bases between them. The CDR3: CASTAGQAYNEQFF. CDR3 DNA: TGTGCCAGCACCGCGGGACAAGCCTACAATGAGCAGTTCTTC.

This chain uses TRBV14 with TRBJ1-1; D gene unclear. Germline V gene sequence: CDR1 SGHDN, CDR2 FVKESK. This CDR3 region has 16 residues. Trimming left V 2 bases short and J 1 base short, with 14 bases between. CDR3 amino acids: CASSQLIGPPNTEAFF. The CDR3 DNA is TGTGCCAGCAGCCAACTAATTGGGCCTCCGAACACTGAAGCTTTCTTT.

This sequence joins TRBV7-2 and TRBJ2-3, with TRBD2 matching 16 bases. This CDR3 is 18 amino acids long. The germline gives CDR1 SGHTA, CDR2 FQGNSA. V lost 5 bases and J lost 0; bases outside the gene matches: 5. The CDR3 is CASSPGLAGGLSTDTQYF. CDR3 coding DNA: TGTGCCAGCAGCCCGGGACTAGCGGGGGGGCTGAGCACAGATACGCAGTATTTT.

The chain combines TRBV7-8 with TRBJ2-1; D is ambiguous. From germline, CDR1 is SGHVS and CDR2 FQNEAQ. This CDR3 spans 12 amino acids. Trimming left V 3 bases short and J 8 bases short, with 8 bases between. CDR3 coding DNA: TGTGCCAGCAGCTTTAATAGGTATGAGCAGTTCTTC. Residues: CASSFNRYEQFF. Looking up the rest from reference TRBV7-8 and TRBJ2-1 gives the full variable domain: GAGVSQSPRYKVAKRGQDVALRCDPISGHVSLFWYQQALGQGPEFLTYFQNEAQLDKSGLPSDRFFAERPEGSVSTLKIQRTQQEDSAVYLCASSFNRYEQFFGPGTRLTVL.

The V and J genes are TRBV9 and TRBJ1-2; D may be TRBD1 (5 bases). This CDR3 comprises 15 residues. Trimming cost V 3 bases and J 8 bases, with 20 bases left between them. The V gene's germline CDR1 is SGDLS and CDR2 YYNGEE. CDR3 coding DNA: TGTGCCAGCAGCGCCGGAAGTGGGGGATCTGGAGGCTACACCTTC. Its protein is CASSAGSGGSGGYTF.

This chain connects TRBV19 to TRBJ2-1, with 7 positions matching TRBD1. The CDR3 is 15 residues long. V dropped 5 bases and J dropped 0; count of bases not matched to a gene: 4. CDR1 is LNHDA, CDR2 SQIVND, per germline (reference sequence). The DNA of the CDR3 is TGTGCCAGTAGTCGGGGACAGTCCTCCTACAATGAGCAGTTCTTC. Protein sequence: CASSRGQSSYNEQFF.

The gene calls are TRBV7-9 and TRBJ2-6, with 10 positions matching TRBD1. Germline V gene lookup returns CDR1 SEHNR and CDR2 FQNEAQ (reference sequence). V trimming: 4 bases; J trimming: 4 bases; junction bases outside the gene matches: 10. The CDR3 runs to 18 residues. This CDR3 is CASSSGQGTRWGANVLTF. The CDR3 bases are TGTGCCAGCAGCTCGGGACAGGGGACCCGGTGGGGGGCCAACGTCCTGACTTTC.

The V call is TRBV19, the J call TRBJ1-5; 10 bases align to TRBD1. The CDR3 runs 15 residues. From germline, CDR1 is LNHDA and CDR2 SQIVND (reference sequence). V lost 5 bases, J lost 6 bases, and 7 bases stayed unmatched. The CDR3 here is CASSEGQGSSQPQHF. The CDR3, as DNA: TGTGCCAGTAGTGAGGGACAGGGGTCCAGTCAGCCCCAGCATTTT.

V gene TRBV4-2 combines with J gene TRBJ1-2, with 7 bases that match TRBD1. The CDR3 is 15 amino acids. The germline V gene has CDR1 LGHNA and CDR2 YNFKEQ. V lost 1 base and J lost 4; bases outside the gene matches: 6. CDR3 bases: TGTGCCAGCAGCCAAGCGTCGACAGGGATCTATGGCTACACCTTC. This sequence encodes CASSQASTGIYGYTF.

V and J are TRBV30 and TRBJ1-1, with TRBD1 identical over 7 bases. This CDR3 is built from 15 residues. V was pared by 4 bases and J by 3 bases, with 11 bases of the junction left unmatched. Germline CDR1 GTSNPN, CDR2 SVGIG (reference sequence). The CDR3 bases are TGTGCCTGGACTGCCCCAATACAGGGGTACACTGAAGCTTTCTTT. Translating it yields CAWTAPIQGYTEAFF.

The table lists this clone with a count of one. The chain couples TRBV15 to TRBJ1-4; no clear D gene. The V end lost 0 bases, the J end lost 7 bases, and 9 bases lay between the germline ends. This CDR3 spans 14 amino acids. CDR1 and CDR2 from the germline V gene are LNHNV and YYDKDF (reference sequence). In DNA form, the CDR3 reads TGTGCCACCAGCAGAGATCGACTGGGTGAAAAACTGTTTTTT. This sequence encodes CATSRDRLGEKLFF. The full variable domain, completed using reference TRBV15 and TRBJ1-4, is DAMVIQNPRYQVTQFGKPVTLSCSQTLNHNVMYWYQQKSSQAPKLLFHYYDKDFNNEADTPDNFQSRRPNTSFCFLDIRSPGLGDTAMYLCATSRDRLGEKLFFGSGTQLSVL.

This clone has just one count. The gene calls are TRBV6-5 and TRBJ1-6, with TRBD1 matching 8 bases. After removal of 7 bases from V and 6 bases from J, the junction contained 5 bases not matched to a gene. Germline CDR1 MNHEY, CDR2 SVGAGI. The CDR3 sequence is 14 residues long. Written as DNA, the CDR3 is TGTGCCAGCACTGTGACAGGGGTTAATTCACCCCTCCACTTT. Encoded protein: CASTVTGVNSPLHF.

The chain has TRBV9 and TRBJ2-3, with 9 bases fitting TRBD2. The CDR3 consists of 16 residues. CDR1 is SGDLS and CDR2 is YYNGEE in the germline V gene. The junction had 5 bases not matched to a gene; V was cut back by 0 bases and J by 3 bases. This CDR3 is CASSVDLAGGTDTQYF. The CDR3 DNA is TGTGCCAGCAGCGTAGATCTGGCGGGGGGGACAGATACGCAGTATTTT.

The chain recombines TRBV5-5 with TRBJ1-1; 9 nucleotides line up with TRBD1. With V trimmed by 5 bases and J by 0 bases, 8 bases remained unmatched. Germline CDR1 reads SGHKS; CDR2 reads YYEKEE (reference sequence). This CDR3 is built from 16 residues. Here the CDR3 reads CASSSGTGRMNTEAFF. CDR3 bases: TGTGCCAGCAGTTCCGGGACAGGGAGGATGAACACTGAAGCTTTCTTT.

This clone appeared a single time. This sequence joins TRBV7-9 and TRBJ1-2; D call uncertain. The germline gives CDR1 SEHNR, CDR2 FQNEAQ (reference sequence). There are 14 residues in the CDR3. V was cut by 1 base and J by 2 bases, with 8 bases left in between. CDR3 DNA: TGTGCCAGCAGCTTAGTATCGGGGAACTATGGCTACACCTTC. It specifies CASSLVSGNYGYTF.

The CDR3 protein is CASSPVPGLAGTYEQYF. The CDR3, as DNA: TGTGCCAGCAGCCCCGTCCCGGGACTAGCGGGGACCTACGAGCAGTACTTC. V is TRBV7-2 and J is TRBJ2-7; TRBD2 matches 13 bases. J gave up 2 bases and V 5 bases, and 9 bases lay outside the gene matches. CDR1 is SGHTA, CDR2 FQGNSA, per germline. The CDR3 is made up of 17 amino acids. Using reference TRBV7-2 and TRBJ2-7 for the parts outside the CDR3, the full variable domain is GAGVSQSPSNKVTEKGKDVELRCDPISGHTALYWYRQSLGQGLEFLIYFQGNSAPDKSGLPSDRFSAERTGGSVSTLTIQRTQQEDSAVYLCASSPVPGLAGTYEQYFGPGTRLTVT.

The rearrangement links TRBV5-1 to TRBJ1-3; D is ambiguous. The germline V gene has CDR1 SGHRS and CDR2 YFSETQ. V lost 4 bases and J 0 bases, leaving 14 bases between the germline ends. This CDR3 has 16 amino acids. CDR3: CASSPRGPVSGNTIYF. CDR3 bases: TGCGCCAGCAGCCCCCGCGGACCTGTCTCTGGAAACACCATATATTTT.

A remark on this clone: At one end, the junction sequence differs from germline, possibly due to a read error. The rearrangement links TRBV9 to TRBJ1-1; 7 nucleotides agree with TRBD1. CDR1 SGDLS and CDR2 YYNGEE come from the germline V gene. There are 15 residues in the CDR3. CDR3 in amino acids: CASSFLQGVNTEAFF. The CDR3 bases are TGTGCGAGCAGCTTCCTCCAGGGGGTGAACACTGAAGCTTTCTTT.

The chain carries TRBV7-8 and TRBJ1-1; TRBD1 matches at 9 bases. This CDR3 is built from 16 residues. Trimming took 5 bases from V and 1 from J; bases not matched to a gene: 8. Germline V gene data show CDR1 as SGHVS and CDR2 as FQNEAQ. CDR3 nucleotide sequence: TGTGCCAGCAGCGCCGGACAGGGGTACGGGAACACTGAAGCTTTCTTT. It translates to CASSAGQGYGNTEAFF.

The chain employs TRBV4-3 and TRBJ1-4, with D tentatively TRBD1 (6 bases). V was clipped by 0 bases and J by 7 bases, with 12 bases between them. Germline values: CDR1 LGHNA, CDR2 YSLEER. The CDR3 has 15 residues. The CDR3 is CASSQDRGQAEKLFF. CDR3 DNA: TGCGCCAGCAGCCAAGACAGGGGACAAGCTGAAAAACTGTTTTTT.

This clone turned up a few times. The chain recombines TRBV11-3 with TRBJ1-6, with a tentative D call TRBD1 (5 bases). Germline assignment: CDR1 SGHNT and CDR2 YENEEA. V was shortened by 5 bases and J by 7 bases, with 9 bases between the two germline ends. This CDR3 region has 13 residues. CDR3 in DNA: TGTGCCAGCAGCCTCGGGACGAATTCACCCCTCCACTTT. Translation gives CASSLGTNSPLHF.

The chain links TRBV29-1 to TRBJ1-1; 8 bases are shared with TRBD1. V trimming: 7 bases; J trimming: 6 bases; junction bases outside the gene matches: 10. The CDR3 covers 13 residues. CDR1 is SQVTM and CDR2 is ANQGSEA in the germline V gene. CDR3 DNA: TGCAGCGCCAGGACAGGGAGGAGACCTGAAGCTTTCTTT. This translates into CSARTGRRPEAFF.

As regards this clone: The junction differs from germline at one of its ends, possibly a read error. The chain combines TRBV19 with TRBJ1-5; D may be TRBD1 (6 bases). This CDR3 comprises 14 residues. Germline CDR1 is LNHDA and CDR2 is SQIVND (reference sequence). The CDR3 nucleotides are TGTGCCAGTAGTCTAGACAGGATCAATCAGCCCCAGCATTTT. This gives the protein CASSLDRINQPQHF.

The genes are TRBV9 and TRBJ1-6; 9 bases are shared with TRBD1. The CDR3 sequence is 16 residues long. CDR1 SGDLS and CDR2 YYNGEE come from the germline V gene. Unmatched junction bases numbered 5, after V lost 0 bases and J lost 7 bases. The CDR3 loop reads CASSVERGQGNSPLHF. The CDR3 DNA reads TGTGCCAGCAGCGTAGAGCGGGGACAGGGAAATTCACCCCTCCACTTT.

V gene TRBV7-2 combines with J gene TRBJ2-7, with D perhaps matching TRBD1 (5 bases). There are 16 residues in the CDR3. Germline loops: CDR1 SGHTA, CDR2 FQGNSA. Deletions cut 5 bases from V and 3 bases from J, with 20 bases between. CDR3 residues: CASSQFNPRRGYEQYF. The CDR3 coding sequence is TGTGCCAGCAGCCAATTCAACCCCCGTAGGGGCTACGAGCAGTACTTC.

V gene TRBV4-3 combines with J gene TRBJ1-6; D unresolved. Trimming stripped 0 bases from V and 6 bases from J, with 9 bases between. The CDR3 runs 15 residues. The V gene's germline CDR1 is LGHNA and CDR2 YSLEER. In DNA form, the CDR3 reads TGCGCCAGCAGCCAAGAGGGGTGGGGTAATTCACCCCTCCACTTT. This sequence encodes CASSQEGWGNSPLHF.

The chain combines TRBV4-2 with TRBJ1-1; the D is unclear. Trimming pared 1 base from V and 0 bases from J, leaving 12 bases between. CDR3 length equals 16 residues. Germline lookup yields CDR1 LGHNA and CDR2 YNFKEQ. CDR3: CASSQVTRQMNTEAFF. The CDR3 coding sequence is TGTGCCAGCAGCCAAGTAACCAGGCAGATGAACACTGAAGCTTTCTTT.

There are a few counts of this clone. The chain employs TRBV30 and TRBJ1-1, with 7 positions matching TRBD1. Germline lookup yields CDR1 GTSNPN and CDR2 SVGIG (reference sequence). Losses at the gene ends were 3 bases for V and 1 base for J; bases not matched to a gene: 5. This CDR3 region has 14 residues. Here the CDR3 reads CAWRGGQPNTEAFF. CDR3 coding DNA: TGTGCCTGGAGAGGGGGACAGCCGAACACTGAAGCTTTCTTT.

This clone was counted a single time. V usage is TRBV19 and J usage is TRBJ1-2; D remains ambiguous. CDR1 is LNHDA and CDR2 is SQIVND in the germline V gene (reference sequence). The CDR3 consists of 14 residues. V was cut by 0 bases and J by 5 bases, with 10 bases left in between. The CDR3 DNA sequence: TGTGCCAGTAGTATAGACCAGGACTTGTATGGCTACACCTTC. Translating it yields CASSIDQDLYGYTF.

The rearrangement links TRBV11-3 to TRBJ2-1; D ambiguous. Per germline, CDR1 SGHNT and CDR2 YENEEA. This CDR3 contains 11 residues. V was trimmed by 3 bases and J by 7 bases, leaving 4 bases between them. The CDR3 DNA follows: TGTGCCAGCAGCTTGCAAAATGAGCAGTTCTTC. Translating gives CASSLQNEQFF.

This chain joins TRBV7-9 and TRBJ2-1; no clear D. This CDR3 has 11 residues. The V end lost 5 bases, the J end lost 7 bases, and 6 bases lay between the germline ends. CDR1 and CDR2 (germline): SEHNR, FQNEAQ (reference sequence). The CDR3 sequence: CASSKRNEQFF. The CDR3 DNA reads TGTGCCAGCAGCAAGAGGAATGAGCAGTTCTTC.